This T cell receptor beta chain was documented in a study of blood T cells in healthy people across ages. A J-beta primer mix and a sample-barcoded 5' primer were used in a second PCR of about 7 to 12 cycles. In TCRdb, the 5' RACE reads were re-called with MiXCR into one record per CDR3 protein. The profile shows 1.8 million or so distinct CDR3 sequences, roughly 43% of them singletons. In regard to this clonotype: Its target is unknown.

This CDR3 is 16 amino acids long. With 6 bases removed from V and 2 bases from J, the gap between germline ends came to 19 bases. CDR1 and CDR2 (germline): MNHEY, SVGEGT. Study outcomes and limitations: The fall in TCR beta diversity per million T cells was roughly linear with age. Diversity estimates drawn from one million T cells were deemed underestimates. TCR beta diversity tracked closely with naive T cell percentage.

Around 9.5 milliliters of peripheral blood were drawn from each donor. This clonotype originated in a human donor in good health. Material for sequencing was blood. V is TRBV6-2 or TRBV6-3 and J is TRBJ2-5; D uncertain. The CDR3 bases are TGTGCCAGCAGAACTTGGTCCCACGAGTGGCAAGAGACCCAGTACTTC. Translation gives CASRTWSHEWQETQYF.